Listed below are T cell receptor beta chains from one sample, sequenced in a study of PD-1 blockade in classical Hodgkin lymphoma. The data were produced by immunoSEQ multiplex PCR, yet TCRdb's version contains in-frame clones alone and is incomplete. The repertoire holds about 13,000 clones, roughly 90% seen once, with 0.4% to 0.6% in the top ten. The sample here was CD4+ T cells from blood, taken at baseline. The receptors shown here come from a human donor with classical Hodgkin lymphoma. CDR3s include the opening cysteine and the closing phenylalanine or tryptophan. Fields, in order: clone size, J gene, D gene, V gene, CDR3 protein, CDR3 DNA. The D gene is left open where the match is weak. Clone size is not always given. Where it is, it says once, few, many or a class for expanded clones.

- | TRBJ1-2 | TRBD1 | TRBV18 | CASSPGQGATNYGYTF | TGTGCCAGCTCACCGGGACAGGGGGCTACTAACTATGGCTACACCTTC
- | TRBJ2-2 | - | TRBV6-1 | CASKVAPQNTGELFF | TGTGCCAGCAAGGTAGCCCCCCAAAACACCGGGGAGCTGTTTTTT
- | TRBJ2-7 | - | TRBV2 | CASSEEWAEQYF | TGTGCCAGCAGTGAAGAATGGGCCGAGCAGTACTTC
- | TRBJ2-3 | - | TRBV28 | CASSLVLNRDTQYF | TGTGCCAGCAGTTTAGTCCTAAATCGGGATACGCAGTATTTT
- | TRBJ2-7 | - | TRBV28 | CASSSPDRAFLGEQYF | TGTGCCAGCAGTTCTCCAGACAGAGCCTTCTTGGGCGAGCAGTACTTC
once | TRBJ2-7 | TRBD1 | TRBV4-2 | CASSHRGSISYEQYF | TGTGCCAGCAGCCACAGGGGGTCGATATCCTACGAGCAGTACTTC
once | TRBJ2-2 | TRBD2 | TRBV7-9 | CASSEGLAGTGELFF | TGTGCCAGCAGCGAGGGACTAGCGGGCACCGGGGAGCTGTTTTTT
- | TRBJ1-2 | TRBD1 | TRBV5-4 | CASGQLWDSGTYGYTF | TGTGCCAGCGGACAGCTTTGGGACAGTGGGACTTATGGCTACACCTTC
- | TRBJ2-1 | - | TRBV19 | CASSIIPYNEQFF | TGTGCCAGTAGTATAATCCCCTACAATGAGCAGTTCTTC
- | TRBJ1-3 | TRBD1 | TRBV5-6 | CASSLGPGGGDTIYF | TGTGCCAGCAGCTTGGGCCCAGGGGGCGGAGACACCATATATTTT
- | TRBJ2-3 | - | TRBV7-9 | CASSPGGLSTDTQYF | TGTGCCAGCAGCCCCGGGGGTCTAAGCACAGATACGCAGTATTTT
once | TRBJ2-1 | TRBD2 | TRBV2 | CASSEASGSYNEQFF | TGTGCCAGCAGTGAAGCGAGCGGGAGCTACAATGAGCAGTTCTTC
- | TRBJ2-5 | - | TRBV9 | CASSVAQGQETQYF | TGTGCCAGCAGCGTAGCTCAGGGCCAAGAGACCCAGTACTTC
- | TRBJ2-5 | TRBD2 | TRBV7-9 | CASSPLRLAGDFQETQYF | TGTGCCAGCAGCCCTCTTCGACTAGCGGGGGACTTCCAAGAGACCCAGTACTTC
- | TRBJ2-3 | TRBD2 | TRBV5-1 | CASSLGGARTDTQYF | TGCGCCAGCAGCCTGGGAGGGGCTCGCACAGATACGCAGTATTTT
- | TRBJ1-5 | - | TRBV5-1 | CASSFGPAGLSNQPQHF | TGCGCCAGCAGCTTCGGACCGGCTGGCCTTAGCAATCAGCCCCAGCATTTT
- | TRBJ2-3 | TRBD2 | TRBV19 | CASRTSGGRTDTQYF | TGTGCCAGTAGGACTAGCGGAGGGCGCACAGATACGCAGTATTTT
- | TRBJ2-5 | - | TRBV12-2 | CASRFHLGPPGTQYF | TGTGCAAGTCGCTTCCATTTAGGACCCCCAGGGACCCAGTACTTC
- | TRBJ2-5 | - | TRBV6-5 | CASSYSMVSETQYF | TGTGCCAGCAGTTACTCGATGGTCTCAGAGACCCAGTACTTC
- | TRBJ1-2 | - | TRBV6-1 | CASSEAYREYGYTF | TGTGCCAGCAGTGAAGCCTACAGGGAATATGGCTACACCTTC
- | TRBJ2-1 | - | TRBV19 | CASRDQGGEQFF | TGTGCCAGTAGGGACCAGGGGGGTGAGCAGTTCTTC
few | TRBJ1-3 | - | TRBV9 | CASSANTGHLGNTIYF | TGTGCCAGCAGCGCCAATACGGGACACCTTGGAAACACCATATATTTT
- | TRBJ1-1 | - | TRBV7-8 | CASSLAGVVNTEAFF | TGTGCCAGCAGCTTAGCTGGGGTTGTGAACACTGAAGCTTTCTTT
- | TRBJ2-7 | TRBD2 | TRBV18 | CASSPPGGGNYEQYF | TGTGCCAGCTCACCACCTGGCGGGGGAAACTACGAGCAGTACTTC
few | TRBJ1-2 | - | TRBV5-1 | CASSLSFKDGYTF | TGCGCCAGCAGCTTGTCCTTTAAGGATGGCTACACCTTC
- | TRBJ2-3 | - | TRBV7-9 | CASSIAEGTDTQYF | TGTGCCAGCAGCATAGCGGAGGGCACAGATACGCAGTATTTT
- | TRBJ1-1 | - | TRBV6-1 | CASSEAGRGGVFF | TGTGCCAGCAGTGAAGCAGGGAGGGGTGGAGTTTTCTTT
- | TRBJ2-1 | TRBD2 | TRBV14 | CASSQVRTSSYNEQFF | TGTGCCAGCAGCCAAGTTAGGACTAGCTCCTACAATGAGCAGTTCTTC
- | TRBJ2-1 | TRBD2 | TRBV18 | CASSPGLAPYNEQFF | TGTGCCAGCTCACCCGGACTAGCCCCCTACAATGAGCAGTTCTTC
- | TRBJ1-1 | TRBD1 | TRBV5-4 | CASSLAQGAENTEAFF | TGTGCCAGCAGCTTGGCCCAGGGGGCGGAAAACACTGAAGCTTTCTTT
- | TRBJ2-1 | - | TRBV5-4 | CASSVPGARGGEQFF | TGTGCCAGCAGCGTACCGGGTGCCCGAGGGGGTGAGCAGTTCTTC
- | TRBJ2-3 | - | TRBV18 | CASSPPGPDTQYF | TGTGCCAGCTCACCACCTGGGCCAGATACGCAGTATTTT
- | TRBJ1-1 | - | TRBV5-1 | CASSLAVRETWAHRLNTEAFF | TGCGCCAGCAGCTTGGCCGTCAGGGAGACCTGGGCCCACCGGTTGAACACTGAAGCTTTCTTT
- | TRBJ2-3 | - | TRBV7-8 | CASSFLPGLITDTQYF | TGTGCCAGCAGCTTCCTACCGGGACTTATCACAGATACGCAGTATTTT
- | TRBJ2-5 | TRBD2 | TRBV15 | CATSRDRAGVETQYF | TGTGCCACCAGCAGAGATCGAGCGGGGGTTGAGACCCAGTACTTC
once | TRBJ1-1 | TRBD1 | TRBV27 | CASSRQGGTEAFF | TGTGCCAGCAGTCGACAGGGAGGCACTGAAGCTTTCTTT
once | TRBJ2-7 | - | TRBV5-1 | CASSASYEQYF | TGCGCCAGCAGCGCCTCTTACGAGCAGTACTTC